This T cell receptor beta chain comes out of a study of cytomegalovirus exposure and HLA in healthy donors. Study as a whole: The 130 or so validation repertoires, a later analysis reported, used the same platform as the approximately 700 first-cohort repertoires.

Germline CDR1 SGHTA, CDR2 FQGNSA. The CDR3 contains 10 residues. The donors formed part of the approximately 120-subject validation cohort, distinct from the roughly 660-subject first cohort. Points on this clone: Its specificity is not known. An end of the junction differs from the germline gene, which may be a read error.

Profiled with immunoSEQ multiplex PCR; TCRdb holds only in-frame clones, not every one. The sample contains roughly 150,000 clones, just under 90% of which appear only once. Points from the study as a whole: The tendency of first-cohort TCR clusters to co-occur in the roughly 110 validation repertoires emerged from a later analysis.

The V and J genes are TRBV7-2 and TRBJ2-7; D is possibly TRBD1 (6 bases). The sample was PBMCs. The source is a woman between 18 and 29 years old in good health and CMV-seropositive. DNA of the CDR3: TGTGCCAGCGCAGGGACAAGGCATACCTTC. Amino acid sequence: CASAGTRHTF.